This T cell receptor beta chain was sequenced in a study of blood T cells in healthy people across ages. Study results and limitations: The study lacked donor CMV status, which possibly confounded expanded clonotype changes.

Details on this clonotype: Its specificity is not known.

The CDR3 extends over 16 amino acids. CDR1 and CDR2 from the germline V gene are SGHVS and FNYEAQ. V lost 4 bases, J lost 7 bases, and 12 bases stayed unmatched. Through a sample-barcoded 5' primer and a J-beta primer mix, a second PCR was run for roughly 6 to 12 cycles. Paired-end reads containing CDR3 totaled no fewer than 2.5 million for each sample. Each CDR3 protein is one row after TCRdb ran MiXCR on the 5' RACE reads. The table lists 980,000 or so distinct CDR3 sequences, 48% of them singletons, with 10% to 15% in the top ten. The people who gave samples were healthy Caucasians from Russia, aged roughly 6 to 100. Collection of around 10 milliliters of peripheral blood was performed for each donor.

The gene calls are TRBV7-6 and TRBJ2-1, with TRBD1 identical over 8 bases. The sequence was collected from a man aged 25 to 40 in good health. The material sequenced was blood. The CDR3 region has the DNA TGTGCCAGCAGCTCACCCGGGACAGGTCCGGGTAATGAGCAGTTCTTC. It encodes CASSSPGTGPGNEQFF.